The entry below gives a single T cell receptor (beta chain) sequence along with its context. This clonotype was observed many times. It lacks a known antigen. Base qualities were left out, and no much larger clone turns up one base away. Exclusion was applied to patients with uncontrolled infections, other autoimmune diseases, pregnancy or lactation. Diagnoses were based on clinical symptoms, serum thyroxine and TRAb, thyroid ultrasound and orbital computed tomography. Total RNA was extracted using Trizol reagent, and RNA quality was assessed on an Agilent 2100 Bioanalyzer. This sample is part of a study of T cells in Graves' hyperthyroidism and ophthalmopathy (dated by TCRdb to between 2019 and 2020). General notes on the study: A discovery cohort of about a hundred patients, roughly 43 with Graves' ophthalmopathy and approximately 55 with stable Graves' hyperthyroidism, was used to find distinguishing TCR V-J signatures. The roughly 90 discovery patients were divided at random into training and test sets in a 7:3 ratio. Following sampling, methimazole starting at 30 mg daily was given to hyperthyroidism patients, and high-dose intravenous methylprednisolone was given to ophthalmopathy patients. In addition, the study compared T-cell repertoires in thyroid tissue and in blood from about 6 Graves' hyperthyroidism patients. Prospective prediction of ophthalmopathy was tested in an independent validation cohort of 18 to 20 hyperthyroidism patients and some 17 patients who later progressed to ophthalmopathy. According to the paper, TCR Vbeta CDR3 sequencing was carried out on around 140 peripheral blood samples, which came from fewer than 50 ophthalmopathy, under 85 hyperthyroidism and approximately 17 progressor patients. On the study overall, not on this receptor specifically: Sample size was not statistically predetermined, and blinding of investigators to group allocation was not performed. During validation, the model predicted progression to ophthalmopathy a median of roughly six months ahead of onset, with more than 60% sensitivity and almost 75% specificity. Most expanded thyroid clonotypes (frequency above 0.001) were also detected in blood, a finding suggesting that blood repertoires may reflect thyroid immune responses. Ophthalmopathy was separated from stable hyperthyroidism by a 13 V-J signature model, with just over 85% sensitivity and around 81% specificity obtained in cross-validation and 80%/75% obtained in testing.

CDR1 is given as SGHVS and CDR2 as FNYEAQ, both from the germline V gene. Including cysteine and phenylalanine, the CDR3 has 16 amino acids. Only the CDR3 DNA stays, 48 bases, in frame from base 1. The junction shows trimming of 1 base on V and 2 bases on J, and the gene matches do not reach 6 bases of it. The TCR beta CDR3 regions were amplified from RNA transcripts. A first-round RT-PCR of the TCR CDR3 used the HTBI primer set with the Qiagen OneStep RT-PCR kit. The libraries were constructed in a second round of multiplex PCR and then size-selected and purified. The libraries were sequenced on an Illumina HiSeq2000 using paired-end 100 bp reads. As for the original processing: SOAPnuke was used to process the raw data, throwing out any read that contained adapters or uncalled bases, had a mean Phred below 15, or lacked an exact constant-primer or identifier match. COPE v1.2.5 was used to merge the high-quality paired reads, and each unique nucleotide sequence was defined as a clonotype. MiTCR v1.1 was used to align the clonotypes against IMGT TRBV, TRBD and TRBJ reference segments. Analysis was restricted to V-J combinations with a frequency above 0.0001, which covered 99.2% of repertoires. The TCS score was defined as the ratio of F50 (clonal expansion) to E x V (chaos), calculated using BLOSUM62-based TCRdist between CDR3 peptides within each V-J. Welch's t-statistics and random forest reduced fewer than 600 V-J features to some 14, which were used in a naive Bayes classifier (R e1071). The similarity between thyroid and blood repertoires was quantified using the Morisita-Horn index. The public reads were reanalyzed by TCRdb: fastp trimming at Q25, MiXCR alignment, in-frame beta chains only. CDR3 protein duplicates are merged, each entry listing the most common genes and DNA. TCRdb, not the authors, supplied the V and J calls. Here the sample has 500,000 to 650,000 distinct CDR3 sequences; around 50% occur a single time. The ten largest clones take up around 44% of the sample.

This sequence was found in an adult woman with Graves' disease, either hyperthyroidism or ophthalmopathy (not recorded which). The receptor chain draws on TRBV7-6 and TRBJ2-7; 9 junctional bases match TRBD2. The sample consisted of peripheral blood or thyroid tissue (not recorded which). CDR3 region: CASSLGTSSGAYEQYF. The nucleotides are TGTGCCAGCAGCTTAGGAACGTCTAGCGGGGCCTACGAGCAGTACTTC.